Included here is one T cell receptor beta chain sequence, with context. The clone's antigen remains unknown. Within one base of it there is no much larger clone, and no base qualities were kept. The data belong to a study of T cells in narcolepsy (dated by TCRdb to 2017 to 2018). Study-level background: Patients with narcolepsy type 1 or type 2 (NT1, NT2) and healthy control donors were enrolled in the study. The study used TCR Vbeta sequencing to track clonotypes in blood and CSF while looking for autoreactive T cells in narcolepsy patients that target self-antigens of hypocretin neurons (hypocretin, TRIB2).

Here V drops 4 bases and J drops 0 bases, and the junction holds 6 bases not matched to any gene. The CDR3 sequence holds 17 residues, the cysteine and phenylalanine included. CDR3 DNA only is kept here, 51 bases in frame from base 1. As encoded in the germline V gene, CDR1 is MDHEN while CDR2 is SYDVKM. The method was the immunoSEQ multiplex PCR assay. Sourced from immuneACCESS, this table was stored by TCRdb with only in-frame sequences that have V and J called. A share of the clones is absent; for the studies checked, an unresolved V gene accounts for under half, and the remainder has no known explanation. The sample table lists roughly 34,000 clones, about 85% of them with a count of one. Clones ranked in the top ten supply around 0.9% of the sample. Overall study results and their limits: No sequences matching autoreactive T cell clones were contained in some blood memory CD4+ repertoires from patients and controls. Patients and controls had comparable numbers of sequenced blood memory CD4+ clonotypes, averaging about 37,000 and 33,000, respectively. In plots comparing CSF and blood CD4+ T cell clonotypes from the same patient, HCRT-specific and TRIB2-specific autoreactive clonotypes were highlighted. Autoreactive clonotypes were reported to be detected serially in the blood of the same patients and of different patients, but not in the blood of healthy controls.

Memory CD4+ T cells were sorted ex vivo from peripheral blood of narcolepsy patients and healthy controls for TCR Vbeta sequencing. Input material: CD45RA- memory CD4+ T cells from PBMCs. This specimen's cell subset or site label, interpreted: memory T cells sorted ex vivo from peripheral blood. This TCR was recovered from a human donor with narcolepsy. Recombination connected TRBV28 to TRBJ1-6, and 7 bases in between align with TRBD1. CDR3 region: CASSSLQGNSYNSPLHF. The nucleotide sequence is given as TGTGCCAGCAGTTCCCTACAGGGGAACTCCTATAATTCACCCCTCCACTTT.